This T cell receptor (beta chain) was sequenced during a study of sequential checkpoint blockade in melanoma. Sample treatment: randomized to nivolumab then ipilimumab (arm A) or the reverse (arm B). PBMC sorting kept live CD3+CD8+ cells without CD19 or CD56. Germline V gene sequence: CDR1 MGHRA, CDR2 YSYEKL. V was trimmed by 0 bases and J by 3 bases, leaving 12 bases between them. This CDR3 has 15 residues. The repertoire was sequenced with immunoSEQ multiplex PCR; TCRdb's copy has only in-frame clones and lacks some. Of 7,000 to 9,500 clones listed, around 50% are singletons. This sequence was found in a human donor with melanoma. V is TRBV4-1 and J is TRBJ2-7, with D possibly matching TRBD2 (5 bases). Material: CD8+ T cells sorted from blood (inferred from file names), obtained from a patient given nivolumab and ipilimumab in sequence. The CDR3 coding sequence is TGCGCCAGCAGCCAAGAACAAGCGGCTATCTACGAGCAGTACTTC. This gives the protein CASSQEQAAIYEQYF.